The 26 T cell receptor beta chains below were found in one sample sequenced in a study of T cell responses to AZD1222 COVID-19 vaccine. Profiling relied on immunoSEQ multiplex PCR, and the TCRdb table lists in-frame clones only, not all of them. The sample has around 150,000 clones; just under 95% are singletons. Sample: peripheral blood, taken 28 days after the second AZD1222 dose. These receptors were collected from an adult who received the AZD1222 COVID-19 vaccine.

The V gene is TRBV9, the J gene TRBJ1-2; 10 bases agree with TRBD1. The V and J ends lost 4 bases and 7 bases, in that order; junction bases with no gene match: 13. The CDR3 extends over 16 amino acids. CDR1 is SGDLS and CDR2 is YYNGEE in the germline V gene. CDR3 DNA: TGTGCCAGCAGCACTACAAGAGGACAGGGGGAAGGTGGCTACACCTTC. Its protein product is CASSTTRGQGEGGYTF.

V usage is TRBV7-9 and J usage is TRBJ1-1, with no clear D. Germline V gene sequence: CDR1 SEHNR, CDR2 FQNEAQ (reference sequence). The CDR3 spans 15 residues. Trimming left V 1 base short and J 5 bases short, with 14 bases between. The DNA of the CDR3 is TGTGCCAGCAGCTTAGGTTGGGAAGTGGTAACTGAAGCTTTCTTT. This translates into CASSLGWEVVTEAFF.

The chain combines TRBV6-5 with TRBJ2-7; 7 bases align to TRBD1. The CDR3 has 15 residues. The germline gives CDR1 MNHEY, CDR2 SVGAGI. V trimming: 0 bases; J trimming: 2 bases; junction bases outside the gene matches: 4. CDR3 bases: TGTGCCAGCAGTTACTCGGGGACAGCAACCTACGAGCAGTACTTC. Encoded protein: CASSYSGTATYEQYF.

The chain couples TRBV7-9 to TRBJ1-3, with D unresolved. The germline V and J ends were trimmed by 1 base and 3 bases, with 7 bases remaining between them. The CDR3 is 14 residues long. Germline V CDR1 and CDR2: SEHNR, FQNEAQ (reference sequence). The CDR3 DNA reads as TGTGCCAGCAGCTTAGACGGTTTTGGAAACACCATATATTTT. Translation gives CASSLDGFGNTIYF.

The gene calls are TRBV28 and TRBJ2-1; D gene ambiguous. V dropped 3 bases and J dropped 4 bases, with 7 bases sitting between them. This CDR3 has 13 amino acids. Germline assignment: CDR1 MDHEN and CDR2 SYDVKM. The CDR3 DNA reads as TGTGCCAGCAGTTTGGCTAATTACAATGAGCAGTTCTTC. Protein sequence: CASSLANYNEQFF.

This sequence joins TRBV7-3 and TRBJ2-7, with a possible D match to TRBD1 (6 bases). CDR1 and CDR2 (germline): SGHTA, FQGTGA. V shed 4 bases and J shed 2 bases, with 9 bases lying between them. CDR3 length: 13 amino acids. The chain's CDR3 is CASSYRQAYEQYF. DNA of the CDR3: TGTGCCAGCAGCTATCGACAGGCCTACGAGCAGTACTTC.

Concerning this clone itself: No DNA is shown, since the ends of the CDR3 on it are uncertain; the CDR3 is the one TCRdb lists. V is TRBV21-1 and J is TRBJ1-2. TRBV21-1 is classified as a pseudogene. The CDR3 length is 14 residues, termini included. The CDR3 loop is CASSKWGGGNGYTF.

For the CDR3, the DNA is TGTGCCAGCAGCCCACAGTGGAACACTGAAGCTTTCTTT. Translation gives CASSPQWNTEAFF. This chain connects TRBV13 to TRBJ1-1; D remains unclear. The CDR3 runs 13 residues. Trimming left V 5 bases short and J 1 base short, with 8 bases between. Germline CDR1 reads PRHDT; CDR2 reads FYEKMQ (reference sequence). Full variable domain (rest looked up from reference TRBV13 and TRBJ1-1): AAGVIQSPRHLIKEKRETATLKCYPIPRHDTVYWYQQGPGQDPQFLISFYEKMQSDKGSIPDRFSAQQFSDYHSELNMSSLELGDSALYFCASSPQWNTEAFFGQGTRLTVV.

The CDR3 bases are TGTGCCAGCAGCCCGCGACAGGGATCCTACGAGCAGTACTTC. As protein: CASSPRQGSYEQYF. This chain connects TRBV6-5 to TRBJ2-7; 7 bases are a match to TRBD1. The CDR3 spans 14 residues. Looked up from germline, CDR1 is MNHEY and CDR2 is SVGAGI. Trimming took 6 bases from V and 1 from J; bases not matched to a gene: 6.

V gene TRBV29-1 combines with J gene TRBJ1-4; possibly TRBD1 for D (5 bases). Trimming left V 5 bases short and J 5 bases short, with 15 bases between. The germline V gene encodes CDR1 SQVTM and CDR2 ANQGSEA. This CDR3 has 14 residues. The CDR3 loop reads CSVYSGTENEKLFF. CDR3 sequence (DNA): TGCAGCGTTTACTCCGGGACCGAGAATGAAAAACTGTTTTTT.

The chain uses TRBV11-2 and TRBJ2-1; TRBD2 matches at 16 bases. The CDR3 is 17 residues long. Germline loops: CDR1 SGHAT, CDR2 FQNNGV. Trimming cost V 5 bases and J 5 bases; bases outside gene matches: 6. The CDR3 reads CASSPGTSGGADNEQFF. DNA of the CDR3: TGTGCCAGCAGCCCCGGGACTAGCGGGGGGGCCGACAATGAGCAGTTCTTC.

The chain links TRBV30 to TRBJ1-5, with D possibly matching TRBD1 (6 bases). The germline gives CDR1 GTSNPN, CDR2 SVGIG (reference sequence). The CDR3 loop spans 12 amino acids. Trimming took 2 bases from V and 7 from J, leaving 9 bases between them. Written as DNA, the CDR3 is TGTGCCTGGAGTAGGGGGGCGCAGCCCCAGCATTTT. Protein: CAWSRGAQPQHF.

V usage is TRBV7-9 and J usage is TRBJ2-1; D possibly corresponds to TRBD1 (5 bases). The CDR3 has 13 residues. Germline V CDR1 and CDR2: SEHNR, FQNEAQ (reference sequence). V was pared by 5 bases and J by 12 bases, with 17 bases between. The CDR3 DNA reads as TGTGCCAGCAGCCCTACAGGTGGGCGTGGGCAGTTCTTC. It translates to CASSPTGGRGQFF.

In DNA, the CDR3 is TGTGCCAGCAGTGAAGAGACAGGGGGCTACGAGCAGTACTTC. Protein product: CASSEETGGYEQYF. V usage is TRBV25-1 and J usage is TRBJ2-7, with TRBD1 matching 9 bases. Germline V gene data show CDR1 as MGHDK and CDR2 as SYGVNS. Germline trimming cut 2 bases from V and 3 bases from J; bases unmatched to any gene: 2. This CDR3 comprises 14 residues.

V usage is TRBV10-3 and J usage is TRBJ2-7; maybe TRBD1 (5 bases). This CDR3 comprises 14 residues. Trimming took off 6 bases at V and 4 bases at J, with 16 bases between the two ends. Germline CDR1 reads ENHRY; CDR2 reads SYGVKD. In DNA form, the CDR3 reads TGTGCCATCAGCCGACCGGACACAGATTACGAGCAGTACTTC. Its translation is CAISRPDTDYEQYF.

This clone was recorded a few times. CDR3 in DNA: TGTGCCAGCGGGGTAAACTCTGGAAACACCATATATTTT. Amino acid sequence: CASGVNSGNTIYF. The gene calls are TRBV27 and TRBJ1-3; D call uncertain. Germline V gives CDR1 MNHEY, CDR2 SMNVEV (reference sequence). Deletions cut 8 bases from V and 0 bases from J, with 8 bases between. CDR3 size: 13 residues.

The V gene is TRBV3-1 (or the pseudogene TRBV3-2), the J gene TRBJ2-1; D gene ambiguous. This CDR3 has 12 amino acids. V lost 4 bases and J 5 bases, leaving 6 bases between the germline ends. Germline V gives CDR1 LGHDT, CDR2 YNNKEL (reference sequence). Here the CDR3 reads CASSLYNNEQFF. The CDR3 nucleotides read TGTGCCAGCAGCCTTTATAACAATGAGCAGTTCTTC.

The chain carries TRBV7-3 and TRBJ2-2, with TRBD2 as a possible D gene (5 bases). Germline V lookup: CDR1 SGHTA, CDR2 FQGTGA. The CDR3 has 15 residues. V gave up 3 bases and J gave up 6 bases, with 14 bases separating them. CDR3 nucleotides: TGTGCCAGCAGCTTCTCCCCCAGCGGTCCCGGGGAGCTGTTTTTT. This encodes CASSFSPSGPGELFF.

The chain couples TRBV12-3 or TRBV12-4 to TRBJ1-1; a possible D gene is TRBD1 (6 bases). The CDR3 has 12 residues. The V and J ends lost 6 bases and 10 bases respectively, with 15 bases between them. The CDR3 region has the DNA TGTGCCAGCAGCCTCGTCAGGGGAAGAGCTTTCTTT. Its translation: CASSLVRGRAFF.

The genes are TRBV19 and TRBJ1-5, with D unclear. The CDR3 covers 16 residues. V was trimmed by 3 bases and J by 6 bases, leaving 18 bases between them. The V gene's germline CDR1 is LNHDA and CDR2 SQIVND (reference sequence). The chain's CDR3 is CASSIVRASIGQPQHF. The CDR3 DNA follows: TGTGCCAGTAGTATTGTAAGGGCGTCTATAGGTCAGCCCCAGCATTTT.

This sequence joins TRBV3-1 (or the pseudogene TRBV3-2) and TRBJ2-7; D is perhaps TRBD2 (5 bases). The CDR3 has 13 amino acids. Trimming removed 2 bases from V and 4 bases from J, with 9 bases in between. From germline, CDR1 is LGHDT and CDR2 YNNKEL (reference sequence). The CDR3 loop reads CASSQISGYEQYF. The DNA of the CDR3 is TGTGCCAGCAGCCAAATATCGGGGTACGAGCAGTACTTC.

The CDR3 loop reads CASSYSNRVNDEKLFF. The CDR3 DNA reads TGTGCCAGCAGTTACTCGAACAGGGTAAATGATGAAAAACTGTTTTTT. The V call is TRBV6-6, the J call TRBJ1-4, with D possibly matching TRBD1 (6 bases). This CDR3 contains 16 residues. Trimming cost V 0 bases and J 6 bases, with 14 bases left between them. CDR1 is MNHNY, CDR2 SVGAGI, per germline (reference sequence).

The chain has TRBV7-8 and TRBJ2-2; D not resolved. Germline CDR1 and CDR2: SGHVS and FQNEAQ. Trimming stripped 7 bases from V and 3 bases from J, with 18 bases between. This CDR3 spans 16 amino acids. The CDR3 reads CASTYSTSPYTGELFF. CDR3 sequence (DNA): TGTGCCAGCACATACAGCACCAGCCCTTACACCGGGGAGCTGTTTTTT.

The gene calls are TRBV20-1 and TRBJ1-2; D is ambiguous. Trimming left V 3 bases short and J 4 bases short, with 15 bases between. Germline V lookup: CDR1 DFQATT, CDR2 SNEGSKA (reference sequence). The CDR3 is made up of 14 amino acids. This CDR3 reads CSASAAAATYGYTF. Here the CDR3 DNA reads TGCAGTGCTAGTGCGGCAGCTGCGACCTATGGCTACACCTTC.

This clone was seen once. The chain uses TRBV5-5 and TRBJ1-1; D gene uncertain. The V gene's germline CDR1 is SGHKS and CDR2 YYEKEE (reference sequence). Trimming took off 2 bases at V and 7 bases at J, with 9 bases between the two ends. This CDR3 spans 12 amino acids. The CDR3, as DNA: TGTGCCAGCAGCTTTTACGAAGGTGAAGCTTTCTTT. This sequence encodes CASSFYEGEAFF.

This chain uses TRBV6-1 with TRBJ2-7; D is possibly TRBD2 (5 bases). V was cut by 7 bases and J by 4 bases, with 17 bases left in between. Per germline, CDR1 MNHNS and CDR2 SASEGT. The CDR3 contains 14 residues. The CDR3 sequence: CASTVNPGLYEQYF. The DNA of the CDR3 is TGTGCCAGCACTGTGAATCCCGGACTGTACGAGCAGTACTTC.